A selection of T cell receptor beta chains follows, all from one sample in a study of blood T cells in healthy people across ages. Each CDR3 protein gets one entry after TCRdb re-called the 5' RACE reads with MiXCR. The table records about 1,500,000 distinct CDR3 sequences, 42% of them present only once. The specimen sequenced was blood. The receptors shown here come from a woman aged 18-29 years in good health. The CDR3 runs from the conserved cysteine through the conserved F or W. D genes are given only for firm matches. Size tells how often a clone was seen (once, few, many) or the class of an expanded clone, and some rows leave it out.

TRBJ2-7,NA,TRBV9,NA,CASSPIYGGGTDEQYF,TGTGCCAGCAGCCCGATCTACGGTGGAGGGACCGACGAGCAGTACTTC
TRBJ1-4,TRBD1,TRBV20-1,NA,CSARVRDRGHRIEKLFF,TGCAGTGCTAGAGTCCGGGACAGGGGACATCGAATTGAAAAACTGTTTTTT
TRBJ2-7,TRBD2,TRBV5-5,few,CASSLLAGELEQYF,TGTGCCAGCAGCTTACTAGCGGGAGAGCTCGAGCAGTACTTC
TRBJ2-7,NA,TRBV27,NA,CATRDGNYEQYF,TGTGCAACTAGAGACGGAAACTACGAGCAGTACTTC
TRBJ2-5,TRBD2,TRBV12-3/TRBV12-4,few,CASTSEGRIAGEQETQYF,TGTGCCAGCACTTCCGAGGGGAGGATCGCGGGAGAGCAGGAGACCCAGTACTTC
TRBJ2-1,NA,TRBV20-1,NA,CSARAPGDFYNEQFF,TGCAGTGCTAGAGCCCCAGGTGACTTCTACAATGAGCAGTTCTTC
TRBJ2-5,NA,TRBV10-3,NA,CAISHETEQETQYF,TGTGCCATCAGTCACGAGACAGAACAAGAGACCCAGTACTTC
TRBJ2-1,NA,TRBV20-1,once,CSARDGGRGVDEQFF,TGCAGTGCTAGAGATGGGGGCAGGGGGGTCGACGAGCAGTTCTTC
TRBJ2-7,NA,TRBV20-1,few,CSARPAGLGAYEQYF,TGCAGTGCTAGACCGGCGGGTTTAGGGGCCTACGAGCAGTACTTC
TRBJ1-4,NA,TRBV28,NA,CASSSPGSPNEKLFF,TGTGCCAGCAGTTCGCCAGGGTCCCCTAATGAAAAACTGTTTTTT
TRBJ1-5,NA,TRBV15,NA,CATSDDRWSNQPQHF,TGTGCCACCAGCGACGACAGGTGGAGCAATCAGCCCCAGCATTTT
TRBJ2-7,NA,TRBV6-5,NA,CASSFFPDWAYEQYF,TGTGCCAGCAGTTTTTTCCCAGACTGGGCCTACGAGCAGTACTTC
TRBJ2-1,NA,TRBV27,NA,CASSLEGPRGSFF,TGTGCCAGCAGTTTGGAGGGACCTAGGGGCTCGTTCTTC
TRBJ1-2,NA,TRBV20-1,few,CSAAEGSKNYGYTF,TGCAGTGCTGCCGAGGGCAGCAAAAACTATGGCTACACCTTC
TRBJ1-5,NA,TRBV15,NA,CATSSDYSNQPQHF,TGTGCCACCAGCAGTGATTATAGCAATCAGCCCCAGCATTTT
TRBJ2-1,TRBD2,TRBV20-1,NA,CSPWTRSFNEQFF,TGCAGTCCGTGGACTAGAAGTTTCAATGAGCAGTTCTTC
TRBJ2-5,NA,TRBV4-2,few,CASSQELTRGFSQETQYF,TGTGCCAGCAGCCAAGAGCTTACCAGGGGTTTTTCCCAAGAGACCCAGTACTTC
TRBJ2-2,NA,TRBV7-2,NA,CASSLSVGAPGTGELFF,TGTGCCAGCAGCTTATCCGTCGGTGCCCCGGGGACCGGGGAGCTGTTTTTT
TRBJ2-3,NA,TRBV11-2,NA,CASSLGSGGTDTRYF,TGTGCCAGCAGCTTGGGCAGCGGTGGCACAGATACGCGGTATTTT
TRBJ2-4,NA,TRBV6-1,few,CASSEAEQYF,TGTGCCAGCAGTGAAGCTGAGCAGTACTTC
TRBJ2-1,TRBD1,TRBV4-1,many,CASSQEWTGGYNEQFF,TGCGCCAGCAGCCAAGAGTGGACAGGGGGTTACAATGAGCAGTTCTTC